What follows describes a single T cell receptor beta chain. As yet, its antigen is unknown. Tagging with unique molecular identifiers was a feature of the TCR beta cDNA libraries. Input of about 0.95 to 10 million T cells yielded roughly 530,000 cDNA molecules. Each CDR3 protein gets one entry after TCRdb re-called the PCR reads with MiXCR. The table includes about 560,000 distinct CDR3 sequences, about 40% detected once. The CDR3 contains 14 residues. Trimming cost V 3 bases and J 5 bases, with 13 bases left between them. This sample was taken from a study of post-analysis software for immune sequencing data. Study findings and constraints: Same-batch preparations were strongly co-clustered by F measure. Compared with controls, patients showed significantly lower normalized Chao1 diversity. In patients, about 5 TRBV segments were more frequent than in controls, with TRBV5-6, TRBV5-1 and TRBV20-1 among them.

The V and J genes are TRBV12-3 or TRBV12-4 and TRBJ1-2, with a tentative D call TRBD1 (6 bases). This sequence originates from a girl aged 10-17 years with multiple sclerosis. Specimen: blood. The chain's CDR3 is CASSFHRVGYGYTF. CDR3 bases: TGTGCCAGCAGTTTCCACAGGGTCGGGTATGGCTACACCTTC.